This T cell receptor (beta chain) was captured by sequencing in a study of preoperative IRX-2 immunotherapy in early breast cancer (dated 2019 in TCRdb). What this sample's treatment or condition label stands for: preoperative locoregional IRX-2 cytokine immunotherapy. The samples were obtained from a phase Ib study that tested preoperative, locoregional IRX-2 cytokine immunotherapy meant to prime immune responses. Patients with early-stage breast cancer who were given IRX-2 before surgery served as donors. This clone was seen a handful of times. Its antigen is still unknown. Base qualities are not provided; no much larger clone lies one nucleotide away. Libraries were constructed by the immunoSEQ multiplex PCR assay. TCRdb carries this immuneACCESS record with in-frame sequences only. Its versions omit some clonotypes, under half of them owing to an unresolved V gene in the studies checked, with the rest unexplained. The sample includes 55,000 to 70,000 clones, with around 94% observed a single time. Jointly, the top ten make up around 1.5% of the sample.

Per the germline V gene, SGHRS is the CDR1 and YFSETQ is the CDR2. V is cut by 4 bases and J by 1 base, and the space between the germline ends is 11 bases. Including cysteine and phenylalanine, the CDR3 has 14 amino acids. Solely the CDR3 DNA is kept, with 42 bases framed from the first base. The receptor chain draws on TRBV5-1 and TRBJ1-2, with a tentative D gene TRBD1 over 5 matching bases. This receptor was taken from a human donor with breast cancer. Sample collection occurred from a patient treated with IRX-2 immunotherapy. The CDR3 corresponds to CASSGGGLNYGYTF. The nucleotide sequence reads TGCGCCAGCAGCGGGGGGGGTCTTAACTATGGCTACACCTTC.